The 18 T cell receptor beta chains below were found in one sample sequenced in a study of blood T cell repertoires in COVID-19. Method: immunoSEQ multiplex PCR; TCRdb's copy keeps in-frame clones and lacks some. The data hold 120,000 to 150,000 clones, with approximately 90% observed a single time. The sample taken for sequencing was peripheral blood. The source of these receptors is a woman aged 55-69 years with active COVID-19.

This chain joins TRBV7-3 and TRBJ1-6; 8 nucleotides agree with TRBD1. The V and J ends lost 5 bases and 10 bases, in that order; junction bases with no gene match: 10. Germline V CDR1 and CDR2: SGHTA, FQGTGA. The CDR3 is made up of 15 amino acids. Here the CDR3 DNA reads TGTGCCAGCAGCGACGGACAGGGAGGAAGGTCACCCCTCCACTTT. It specifies CASSDGQGGRSPLHF.

The chain uses TRBV19 and TRBJ1-3, with 7 bases matching TRBD1. CDR1 is LNHDA, CDR2 SQIVND, per germline (reference sequence). CDR3 length: 16 residues. With V trimmed by 5 bases and J by 0 bases, 7 bases remained unmatched. This chain's CDR3 is CASSPQTGYSGNTIYF. The CDR3 DNA reads as TGTGCCAGTAGTCCCCAGACAGGGTACTCTGGAAACACCATATATTTT. The full variable domain, in which reference TRBV19 and TRBJ1-3 provide the parts outside the CDR3, is DGGITQSPKYLFRKEGQNVTLSCEQNLNHDAMYWYRQDPGQGLRLIYYSQIVNDFQKGDIAEGYSVSREKKESFPLTVTSAQKNPTAFYLCASSPQTGYSGNTIYFGEGSWLTVV.

The sample holds one count of this clone. The chain joins TRBV4-2 to TRBJ2-7, with 11 bases lining up with TRBD2. Germline-derived CDR1 and CDR2 are LGHNA and YNFKEQ. V was pared by 1 base and J by 0 bases, with 14 bases of the junction left unmatched. The CDR3 is made up of 20 amino acids. CDR3 in DNA: TGTGCCAGCAGCCAAGGAGGGAGGGGCACTAGCGGGGGAAGCTCCTACGAGCAGTACTTC. Protein product: CASSQGGRGTSGGSSYEQYF.

This CDR3 is CASSSRQGKGTDTQYF. CDR3 coding DNA: TGTGCCAGCAGCTCTCGACAGGGCAAAGGCACAGATACGCAGTATTTT. The chain joins TRBV7-9 to TRBJ2-3; the match to TRBD1 covers 7 bases. With V trimmed by 4 bases and J by 1 base, 8 bases remained unmatched. The CDR3 consists of 16 residues. Germline CDR1 and CDR2: SEHNR and FQNEAQ (reference sequence). Using reference TRBV7-9 and TRBJ2-3 for the parts outside the CDR3, the full variable domain is DTGVSQNPRHKITKRGQNVTFRCDPISEHNRLYWYRQTLGQGPEFLTYFQNEAQLEKSRLLSDRFSAERPKGSFSTLEIQRTEQGDSAMYLCASSSRQGKGTDTQYFGPGTRLTVL.

A single count supports this clone. The genes are TRBV5-4 and TRBJ1-2; no firm D call. This CDR3 comprises 17 residues. V was cut by 5 bases and J by 4 bases, with 24 bases left in between. Germline V lookup: CDR1 SGHNT, CDR2 YYREEE (reference sequence). The CDR3 DNA follows: TGTGCCAGCAGTTCTTGGGCCGGCCCCACGGCGGGCTATGGCTACACCTTC. Translating it yields CASSSWAGPTAGYGYTF.

J is TRBJ1-6 and V is TRBV14; TRBD1 agrees at 9 bases. V was pared by 2 bases and J by 6 bases, with 5 bases of the junction left unmatched. The germline V gene encodes CDR1 SGHDN and CDR2 FVKESK. The CDR3 length is 16 residues. CDR3 in DNA: TGTGCCAGCAGCCAACTCCGGGACAGGGCTAATTCACCCCTCCACTTT. This sequence encodes CASSQLRDRANSPLHF.

CDR3 DNA sequence: TGTGCCAGCAGTTACTTCAACGAGCAGTACTTC. Its protein product is CASSYFNEQYF. The J gene is TRBJ2-7, the V gene TRBV6-5; D is undetermined. From germline, CDR1 is MNHEY and CDR2 SVGAGI. The CDR3 length is 11 residues. The V gene lost 1 base and the J gene lost 5 bases, with 3 bases spanning the gap.

The chain uses TRBV3-1 (or the pseudogene TRBV3-2) and TRBJ2-5, with no clear D. The CDR3 covers 17 residues. V lost 1 base to trimming and J lost 5 bases, with 20 bases between them. The germline CDR1 and CDR2 sequences are LGHDT and YNNKEL (reference sequence). CDR3 sequence (DNA): TGTGCCAGCAGCCAAGTTCCAGCAGGTACCCGTGGGGAGACCCAGTACTTC. It specifies CASSQVPAGTRGETQYF.

V is TRBV4-2 and J is TRBJ2-3; 11 bases are shared with TRBD1. Germline lookup yields CDR1 LGHNA and CDR2 YNFKEQ. The V segment lost 4 bases and the J segment 8 bases; nucleotides outside the gene matches: 14. The CDR3 has 17 residues. CDR3 in DNA: TGTGCCAGCAGCCCGACGGGGACAGGGGGAATTCAGGGTACGCAGTATTTT. It is translated as CASSPTGTGGIQGTQYF.

This rearrangement joins TRBV7-2 to TRBJ2-7; 10 bases line up with TRBD2. V trimming: 5 bases; J trimming: 0 bases; junction bases outside the gene matches: 7. Germline CDR1 reads SGHTA; CDR2 reads FQGNSA. CDR3 length equals 16 residues. CDR3 in amino acids: CASSTMTSGRSYEQYF. CDR3 coding DNA: TGTGCCAGCAGCACAATGACTAGCGGGCGCTCCTACGAGCAGTACTTC.

This chain joins TRBV15 and TRBJ2-5, with D tentatively TRBD2 (5 bases). CDR3 length: 14 amino acids. Per the germline V gene, CDR1 is LNHNV and CDR2 is YYDKDF (reference sequence). V was shortened by 4 bases and J by 3 bases, with 12 bases between the two germline ends. For the CDR3, the DNA is TGTGCCACCAGCACCCCAGAGCGGAAAGAGACCCAGTACTTC. This encodes CATSTPERKETQYF.

The chain combines TRBV30 with TRBJ2-7, with D hard to call. Germline V gene data show CDR1 as GTSNPN and CDR2 as SVGIG (reference sequence). Trimming removed 2 bases from V and 6 bases from J, with 14 bases in between. There are 13 residues in the CDR3. The CDR3 reads CAWSSPLRVEQYF. In nucleotides, the CDR3 is TGTGCCTGGAGTTCCCCCCTAAGAGTCGAGCAGTACTTC.

The chain recombines TRBV7-9 with TRBJ1-1; D might be TRBD1 (6 bases). CDR1 is SEHNR and CDR2 is FQNEAQ in the germline V gene (reference sequence). The germline V and J ends were trimmed by 8 bases and 1 base, with 20 bases remaining between them. The CDR3 is 16 residues long. The DNA of the CDR3 is TGTGCCAGCCCCCCCTCGGCAGGGGCGGGGAACACTGAAGCTTTCTTT. This sequence encodes CASPPSAGAGNTEAFF.

This sequence joins TRBV29-1 and TRBJ2-1, with 12 bases lining up with TRBD2. This CDR3 has 14 amino acids. V shed 6 bases and J 4 bases; nucleotides not matched to a gene: 4. Germline loops: CDR1 SQVTM, CDR2 ANQGSEA. The CDR3 DNA is TGCAGCGTCGGAGGACTAGCGGGGTACAATGAGCAGTTCTTC. The encoded protein is CSVGGLAGYNEQFF.

The rearrangement links TRBV6-4 to TRBJ2-5; TRBD1 matches 7 bases. The V segment lost 6 bases and the J segment 5 bases; nucleotides outside the gene matches: 9. CDR3 size: 14 residues. Germline lookup yields CDR1 MRHNA and CDR2 SNTAGT. CDR3 residues: CASSQDRESETQYF. The CDR3 nucleotides read TGTGCCAGCAGCCAAGACAGGGAATCGGAGACCCAGTACTTC.

In this sample, this clone turned up once. CDR3 sequence: CASSQGLAGAGETQYF. The CDR3, as DNA: TGTGCCAGCAGCCAAGGTCTAGCGGGAGCGGGAGAGACCCAGTACTTC. The rearrangement joins TRBV3-1 (or the pseudogene TRBV3-2) to TRBJ2-5; the match to TRBD2 covers 10 bases. Germline V lookup: CDR1 LGHDT, CDR2 YNNKEL (reference sequence). V lost 1 base, J lost 4 bases, and 6 bases stayed unmatched. This CDR3 is 16 amino acids long.

This chain connects TRBV5-1 to TRBJ1-1, with 7 nucleotides matching TRBD1. Germline values: CDR1 SGHRS, CDR2 YFSETQ. J lost 0 bases, V lost 7 bases, and 12 bases had no gene match. This CDR3 has 16 residues. The CDR3 DNA sequence: TGCGCCAGCGGAACCCCGACAGGGACAATGAACACTGAAGCTTTCTTT. Encoded protein: CASGTPTGTMNTEAFF.

The gene calls are TRBV28 and TRBJ2-5; D may be TRBD1 (6 bases). Trimming pared 2 bases from V and 5 bases from J, leaving 9 bases between. Looked up from germline, CDR1 is MDHEN and CDR2 is SYDVKM. The CDR3 consists of 13 residues. DNA for the CDR3: TGTGCCAGCAGTTTAGGGGGCGAGGAGACCCAGTACTTC. As protein: CASSLGGEETQYF.